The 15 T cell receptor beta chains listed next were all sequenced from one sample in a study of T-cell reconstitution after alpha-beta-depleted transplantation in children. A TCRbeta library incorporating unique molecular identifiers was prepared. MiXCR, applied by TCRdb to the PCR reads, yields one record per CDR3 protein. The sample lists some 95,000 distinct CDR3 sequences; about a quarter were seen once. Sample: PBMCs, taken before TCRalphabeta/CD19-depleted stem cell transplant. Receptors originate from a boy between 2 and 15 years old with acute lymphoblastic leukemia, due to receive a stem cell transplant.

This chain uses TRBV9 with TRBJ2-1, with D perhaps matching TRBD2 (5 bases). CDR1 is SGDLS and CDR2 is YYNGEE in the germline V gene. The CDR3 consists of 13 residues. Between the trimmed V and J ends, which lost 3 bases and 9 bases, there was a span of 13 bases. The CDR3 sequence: CASSADSAREQFF. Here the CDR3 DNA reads TGTGCCAGCAGCGCTGATAGCGCCCGTGAGCAGTTCTTC. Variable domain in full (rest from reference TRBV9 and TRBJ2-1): DSGVTQTPKHLITATGQRVTLRCSPRSGDLSVYWYQQSLDQGLQFLIQYYNGEERAKGNILERFSAQQFPDLHSELNLSSLELGDSALYFCASSADSAREQFFGPGTRLTVL.

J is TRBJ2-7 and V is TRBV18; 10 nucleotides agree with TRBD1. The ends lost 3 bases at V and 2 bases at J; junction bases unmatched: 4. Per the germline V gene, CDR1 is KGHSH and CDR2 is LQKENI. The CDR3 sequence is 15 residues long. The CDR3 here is CASSPRTGGPYEQYF. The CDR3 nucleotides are TGTGCCAGCTCACCGCGGACAGGGGGTCCCTACGAGCAGTACTTC.

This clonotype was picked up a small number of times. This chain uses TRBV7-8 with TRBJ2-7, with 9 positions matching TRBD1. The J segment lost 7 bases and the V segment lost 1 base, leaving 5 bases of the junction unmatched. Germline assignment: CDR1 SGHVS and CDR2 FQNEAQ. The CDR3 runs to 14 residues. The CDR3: CASSLGTGEYEQYF. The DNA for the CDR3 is TGTGCCAGCAGCTTAGGGACAGGGGAGTATGAGCAGTACTTC.

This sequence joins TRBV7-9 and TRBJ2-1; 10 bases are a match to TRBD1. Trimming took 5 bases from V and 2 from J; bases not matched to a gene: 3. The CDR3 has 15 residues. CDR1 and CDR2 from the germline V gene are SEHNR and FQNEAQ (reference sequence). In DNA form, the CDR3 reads TGTGCCAGCAGCGACGGACAGGGGGCCTACAATGAGCAGTTCTTC. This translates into CASSDGQGAYNEQFF.

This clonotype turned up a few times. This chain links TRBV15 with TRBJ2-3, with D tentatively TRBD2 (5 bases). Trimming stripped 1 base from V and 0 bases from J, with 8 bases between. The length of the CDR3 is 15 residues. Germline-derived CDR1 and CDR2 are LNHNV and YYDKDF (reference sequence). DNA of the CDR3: TGTGCCACCAGCAGAGGCGCGGGTAGCACAGATACGCAGTATTTT. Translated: CATSRGAGSTDTQYF. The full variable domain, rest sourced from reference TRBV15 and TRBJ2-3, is DAMVIQNPRYQVTQFGKPVTLSCSQTLNHNVMYWYQQKSSQAPKLLFHYYDKDFNNEADTPDNFQSRRPNTSFCFLDIRSPGLGDTAMYLCATSRGAGSTDTQYFGPGTRLTVL.

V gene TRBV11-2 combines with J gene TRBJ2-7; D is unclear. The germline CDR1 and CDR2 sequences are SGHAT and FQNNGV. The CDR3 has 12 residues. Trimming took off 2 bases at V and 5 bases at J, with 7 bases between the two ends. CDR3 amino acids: CASSLTINEQYF. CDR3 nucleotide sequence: TGTGCCAGCAGCTTAACGATAAACGAGCAGTACTTC.

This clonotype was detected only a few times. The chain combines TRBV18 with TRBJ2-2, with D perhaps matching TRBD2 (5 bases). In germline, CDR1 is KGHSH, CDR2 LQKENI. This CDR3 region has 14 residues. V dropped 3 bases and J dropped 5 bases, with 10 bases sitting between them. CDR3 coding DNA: TGTGCCAGCTCACCTGAGCGGAAGACCGGGGAGCTGTTTTTT. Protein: CASSPERKTGELFF.

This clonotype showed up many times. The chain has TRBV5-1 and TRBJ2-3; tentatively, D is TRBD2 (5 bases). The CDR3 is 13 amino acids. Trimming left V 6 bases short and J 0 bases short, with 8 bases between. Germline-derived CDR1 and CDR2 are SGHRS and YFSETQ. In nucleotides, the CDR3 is TGCGCCAGCAACGCGGGTAGCACAGATACGCAGTATTTT. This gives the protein CASNAGSTDTQYF.

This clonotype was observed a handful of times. The CDR3 bases are TGCAGTGCTAGGGACGGGTACACTGAAGCTTTCTTT. It translates to CSARDGYTEAFF. This sequence joins TRBV20-1 and TRBJ1-1; D gene uncertain. Germline V gene sequence: CDR1 DFQATT, CDR2 SNEGSKA (reference sequence). This CDR3 has 12 residues. Trimming pared 3 bases from V and 3 bases from J, leaving 8 bases between.

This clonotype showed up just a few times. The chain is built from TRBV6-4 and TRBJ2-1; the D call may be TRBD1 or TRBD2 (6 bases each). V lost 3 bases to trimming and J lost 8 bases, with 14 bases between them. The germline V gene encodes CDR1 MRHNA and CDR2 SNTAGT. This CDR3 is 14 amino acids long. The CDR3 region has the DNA TGTGCCAGCAGTGAGGGGGCGGAGGGGCATGAGCAGTTCTTC. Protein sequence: CASSEGAEGHEQFF.

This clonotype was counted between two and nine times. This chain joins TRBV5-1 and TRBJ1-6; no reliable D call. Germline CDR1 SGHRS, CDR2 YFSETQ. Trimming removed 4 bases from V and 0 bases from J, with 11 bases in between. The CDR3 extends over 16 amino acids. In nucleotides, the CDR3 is TGCGCCAGCAGCCAAGACCTGAGCTCCTATAATTCACCCCTCCACTTT. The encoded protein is CASSQDLSSYNSPLHF.

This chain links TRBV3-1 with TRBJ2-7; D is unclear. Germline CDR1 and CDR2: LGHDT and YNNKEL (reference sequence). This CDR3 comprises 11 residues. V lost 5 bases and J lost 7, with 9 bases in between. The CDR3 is CASSYEQEQYF. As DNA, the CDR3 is TGTGCCAGCAGCTACGAACAAGAGCAGTACTTC.

The CDR3 loop is CASSPQAGEQYF. The CDR3 DNA sequence: TGTGCCAGCAGCCCCCAAGCAGGCGAGCAGTACTTC. This chain uses TRBV7-9 with TRBJ2-7; D gene uncertain. The length of the CDR3 is 12 residues. Germline V gene data show CDR1 as SEHNR and CDR2 as FQNEAQ (reference sequence). V lost 5 bases to trimming and J lost 6 bases, with 11 bases between them.

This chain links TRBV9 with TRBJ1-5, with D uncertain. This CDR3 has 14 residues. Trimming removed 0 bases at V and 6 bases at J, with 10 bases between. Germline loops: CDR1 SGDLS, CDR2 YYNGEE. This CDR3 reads CASSVGESPQPQHF. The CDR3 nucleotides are TGTGCCAGCAGCGTAGGGGAGTCCCCTCAGCCCCAGCATTTT.

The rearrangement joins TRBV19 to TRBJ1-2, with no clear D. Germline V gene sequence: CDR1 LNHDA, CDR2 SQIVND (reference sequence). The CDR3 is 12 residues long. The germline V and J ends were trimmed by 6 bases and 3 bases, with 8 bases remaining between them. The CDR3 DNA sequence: TGTGCCAGTAGGCGAAAGGACTATGGCTACACCTTC. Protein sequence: CASRRKDYGYTF.